This T cell receptor beta chain was recovered during a study of blood T cell repertoires in COVID-19. Study-level information: COVID-19 samples from acute and convalescent phases originated in the United States, Italy and Spain. PBMCs, B-cell-depleted T cells, or T cells were the source of the cDNA or gDNA that made up the material.

Trimming took off 0 bases at V and 2 bases at J, with 11 bases between the two ends. The CDR3 has 15 amino acids. Germline V CDR1 and CDR2: SGHDT, YYEEEE. Sequencing used immunoSEQ multiplex PCR; TCRdb keeps in-frame clones, though not all of them. The profile shows fewer than 200,000 clones, roughly 84% of them singletons. The sequence was collected from a man aged 55-75 years who had recovered from COVID-19. The chain joins TRBV5-6 to TRBJ2-5, with D perhaps TRBD2 (6 bases). The sequenced material came from peripheral blood. This CDR3 reads CASSLEWGRQETQYF. Written as DNA, the CDR3 is TGTGCCAGCAGCTTGGAATGGGGGAGGCAAGAGACCCAGTACTTC.